The rows below give T cell receptor beta chains drawn from one sample of a study of shared clonotypes between healthy human individuals. The method was immunoSEQ multiplex PCR; TCRdb's version includes in-frame clones alone and lacks a portion of them. In the table there are 1.5 million to 1.9 million clones, approximately 98% of which are singletons. Sequenced input: naive CD4+ T cells sorted from blood. These receptors were obtained from a man aged 30 to 45 in good health. Each CDR3 is given with its conserved first and last residue. The order of the fields is D gene, J gene, V gene, CDR3 protein, CDR3 DNA. The D gene is left open where the match is weak.

TRBD1 TRBJ1-1 TRBV11-2 CASSLTGQPNTEAFF TGTGCCAGCAGCTTAACGGGACAGCCGAACACTGAAGCTTTCTTT
NA TRBJ2-1 TRBV5-1 CASSFGTDSYNEQFF TGCGCCAGCAGCTTCGGGACTGACTCCTACAATGAGCAGTTCTTC
TRBD2 TRBJ2-1 TRBV2 CASTGGAFNNEQFF TGTGCCAGCACGGGGGGAGCATTTAACAATGAGCAGTTCTTC
NA TRBJ1-1 TRBV29-1 CSVERGGTEAFF TGCAGCGTTGAACGGGGGGGCACTGAAGCTTTCTTT
TRBD1 TRBJ2-5 TRBV30 CAWSSGQVDDETQYF TGTGCCTGGAGTTCGGGACAGGTGGACGATGAGACCCAGTACTTC
TRBD1 TRBJ2-5 TRBV4-1 CASSQDRDRETQYF TGCGCCAGCAGCCAAGATAGGGACAGAGAGACCCAGTACTTC
NA TRBJ2-7 TRBV28 CASRGRYEQYF TGTGCCAGCAGGGGACGGTACGAGCAGTACTTC
NA TRBJ2-3 TRBV19 CASTNTGTDTQYF TGTGCCAGTACGAATACAGGGACAGATACGCAGTATTTT
NA TRBJ2-2 TRBV9 CASSAGAGHNTGELFF TGTGCCAGCAGCGCCGGGGCAGGTCATAACACCGGGGAGCTGTTTTTT
NA TRBJ2-5 TRBV11-2 CASSPPLGSQETQYF TGTGCCAGCAGCCCCCCACTCGGCAGCCAAGAGACCCAGTACTTC
NA TRBJ1-1 TRBV10-3 CAAHGADTEAFF TGTGCCGCCCATGGTGCGGACACTGAAGCTTTCTTT
NA TRBJ2-5 TRBV15 CATSARGGGGETQYF TGTGCCACCAGCGCTCGAGGGGGAGGTGGAGAGACCCAGTACTTC
NA TRBJ2-7 TRBV29-1 CSARGGRTREQYF TGCAGCGCCCGTGGGGGACGCACAAGGGAGCAGTACTTC
NA TRBJ2-1 TRBV10-3 CAISESVRWFF TGTGCCATCAGTGAGTCGGTTAGGTGGTTCTTC